What follows is one T cell receptor beta chain and its context. Antigen specificity is unknown. This entry comes from a study of brain T cells in children with intractable seizures. Study findings and constraints: Only CDR3 sequence similarity suggested viral specificity, without known HCMV serostatus.

Profiled with immunoSEQ multiplex PCR; TCRdb holds only in-frame clones, not every one. The data hold about 110,000 clones, with 90% to 95% observed a single time. From germline, CDR1 is ENHRY and CDR2 SYGVKD. The length of the CDR3 is 15 residues. V lost 0 bases and J 6 bases, leaving 14 bases between the germline ends. Sequenced material: peripheral blood, taken at surgery. This chain uses TRBV10-3 with TRBJ1-1; D possibly corresponds to TRBD1 (6 bases). This sequence was found in a boy under two years old with hemimegalencephaly and intractable seizures. In DNA, the CDR3 is TGTGCCATCAGTGAGTCGTACAGGGCTGGCGCTGAAGCTTTCTTT. It translates to CAISESYRAGAEAFF.